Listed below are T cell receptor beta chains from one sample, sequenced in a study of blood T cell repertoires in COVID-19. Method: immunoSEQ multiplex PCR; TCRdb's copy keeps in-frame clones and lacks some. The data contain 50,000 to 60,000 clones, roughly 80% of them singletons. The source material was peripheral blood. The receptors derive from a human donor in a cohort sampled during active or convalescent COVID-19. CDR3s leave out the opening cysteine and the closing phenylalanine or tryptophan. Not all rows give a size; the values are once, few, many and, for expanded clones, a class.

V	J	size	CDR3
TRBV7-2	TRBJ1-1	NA	ASSSSGKGSGTEAF
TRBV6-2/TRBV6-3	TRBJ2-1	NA	ASSTRRLQYNEQF
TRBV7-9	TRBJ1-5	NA	ASTPGGPGQPQH
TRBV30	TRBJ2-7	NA	AQERGQGALEQY
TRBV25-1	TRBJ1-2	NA	ASSEGRGSNT
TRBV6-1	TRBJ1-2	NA	ASSEKDRVTGGYGYT
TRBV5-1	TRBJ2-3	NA	ASSSRSGGRGDTQY
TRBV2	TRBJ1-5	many	ASRSRRDNQPQH
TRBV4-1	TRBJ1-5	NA	ASSQYATGDYSNQPQH
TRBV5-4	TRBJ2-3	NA	ASSITGTDTQY
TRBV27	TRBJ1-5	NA	ASSLSRGDNQPQH
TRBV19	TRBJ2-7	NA	ASSVGRQDEQY
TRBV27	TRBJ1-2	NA	ASSPGTGAFGGYT
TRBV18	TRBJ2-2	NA	ASSPVLAGGPNTGELF
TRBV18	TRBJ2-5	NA	ASSSPPETQY
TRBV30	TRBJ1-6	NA	AWSLTGSPLH
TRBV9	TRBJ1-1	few	ASSLMDRGNTEAF
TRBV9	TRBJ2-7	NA	ASSVVPVPSSYEQY
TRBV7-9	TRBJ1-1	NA	AISTPEAEAF
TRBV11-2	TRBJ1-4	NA	ASSQGIEKLF
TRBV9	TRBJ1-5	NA	ASSPRTDPTPQH
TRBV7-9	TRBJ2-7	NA	ASSSTYEQY
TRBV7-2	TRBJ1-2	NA	ASSEDRGQNYGYT
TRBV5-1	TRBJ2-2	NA	ASSLAAQGGNTGELF
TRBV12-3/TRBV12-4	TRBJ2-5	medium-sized	ASRSTAVY
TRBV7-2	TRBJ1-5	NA	ASSLAGGDNQPQH
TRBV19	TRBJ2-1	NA	ASQGQAYNEQF
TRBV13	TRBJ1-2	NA	ASSWTGVNNYGYT
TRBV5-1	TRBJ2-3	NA	ASSYDRGSTDTQY
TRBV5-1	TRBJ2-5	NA	ASSRPGLAGETQY
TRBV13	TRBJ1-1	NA	ASSWTGNTEAF
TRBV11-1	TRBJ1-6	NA	ASSQLYSGPPLH
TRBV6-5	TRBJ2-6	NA	ASSEAYSGANVLT
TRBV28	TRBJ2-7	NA	ASSSPLKGGYEQY
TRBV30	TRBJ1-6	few	AWSVRWNSPLH
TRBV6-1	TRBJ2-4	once	ASSERSETGVVNIQY
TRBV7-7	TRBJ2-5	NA	ASSPLAGPSQETQY
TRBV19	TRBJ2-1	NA	ASLDRIGRGGIHNEQF
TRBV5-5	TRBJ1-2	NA	ASSLVPGQLNGYT
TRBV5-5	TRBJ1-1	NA	ASSGTLNTEAF
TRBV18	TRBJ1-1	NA	ASSPGVAGGFTEAF
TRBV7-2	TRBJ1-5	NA	ASSQGSGANQPQH
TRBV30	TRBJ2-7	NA	AWDSEGGYEQY
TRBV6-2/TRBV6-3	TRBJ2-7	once	ASSPSGSVYEQY
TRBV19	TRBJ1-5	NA	ASSMGEGRFGNQPQH